The rows below give T cell receptor beta chains drawn from one sample of a study of control samples from healthy donors and cancer patients. Sequenced by immunoSEQ multiplex PCR; TCRdb stores in-frame clones only, minus some. The data hold fewer than 200,000 clones, with 90% to 95% observed a single time. The sequencing sample was made of blood. These receptors all come from a woman aged 60-75 years in good health. The CDR3 runs from the conserved cysteine through the conserved F or W. Fields, in order: CDR3 length, clone size, V gene, J gene, D gene, CDR3 protein, CDR3 DNA. The D gene is left open where the match is weak. Part of the rows lack a size; the others show once, few, many or a class for expanded clones.

>18|once|TRBV18|TRBJ1-1|NA
CASSPPSGSAGMNTEAFF
TGTGCCAGCTCACCACCCTCGGGGTCGGCAGGGATGAACACTGAAGCTTTCTTT
>13|NA|TRBV6-5|TRBJ1-1|NA
CASSGGGGTEAFF
TGTGCCAGCTCCGGGGGCGGCGGCACTGAAGCTTTCTTT
>16|NA|TRBV7-8|TRBJ2-7|NA
CASSLAGVYSPYEQYF
TGTGCCAGCAGCTTAGCGGGAGTATATTCCCCCTACGAGCAGTACTTC
>13|NA|TRBV30|TRBJ2-7|NA
CAWSWVNSYEQYF
TGTGCCTGGAGTTGGGTTAACTCCTACGAGCAGTACTTC
>13|NA|TRBV7-9|TRBJ2-7|TRBD1
CASRARGLNEQYF
TGTGCCAGTAGGGCCAGGGGGCTCAACGAGCAGTACTTC
>15|NA|TRBV7-2|TRBJ1-4|NA
CASSLAGGVGEKLFF
TGTGCCAGCAGCTTAGCAGGCGGGGTTGGAGAAAAACTGTTTTTT
>14|NA|TRBV5-1|TRBJ2-5|TRBD2
CASSLEAGGLAQYF
TGCGCCAGCAGCTTGGAAGCGGGGGGGTTGGCCCAGTACTTC
>17|NA|TRBV7-2|TRBJ1-2|TRBD1
CASSGLGTGGSVYGYTF
TGTGCCAGCAGCGGCCTCGGGACAGGGGGCTCTGTCTATGGCTACACCTTC
>15|NA|TRBV6-5|TRBJ2-7|NA
CASSYTRGGTYEQYF
TGTGCCAGCAGTTACACGAGGGGTGGGACCTACGAGCAGTACTTC
>13|NA|TRBV18|TRBJ1-1|NA
CASSPGMNTEAFF
TGTGCCAGCTCACCGGGGATGAACACTGAAGCTTTCTTT
>14|once|TRBV7-2|TRBJ2-1|NA
CASSLQAVSNEQFF
TGTGCCAGCAGCTTACAAGCGGTAAGCAATGAGCAGTTCTTC
>15|NA|TRBV10-3|TRBJ1-5|NA
CAISDPRTPNQPQHF
TGTGCCATCAGTGACCCGAGGACTCCTAATCAGCCCCAGCATTTT
>14|NA|TRBV7-9|TRBJ2-2|NA
CASSLEGYTGELFF
TGTGCCAGCAGCTTAGAAGGGTACACCGGGGAGCTGTTTTTT
>16|NA|TRBV5-5|TRBJ1-6|NA
CASSVESSSYNSPLHF
TGTGCCAGCTCCGTAGAGAGCAGCTCCTATAATTCACCCCTCCACTTT
>16|NA|TRBV27|TRBJ1-5|TRBD1
CASSFLRTGGDQPQHF
TGTGCCAGCAGTTTTCTCCGGACAGGGGGCGATCAGCCCCAGCATTTT
>15|NA|TRBV7-9|TRBJ2-7|NA
CASSLVGDGGNEQYF
TGTGCCAGCAGCTTAGTGGGGGACGGCGGGAACGAGCAGTACTTC
>14|once|TRBV7-2|TRBJ1-2|NA
CASSSRGLEYGYTF
TGTGCCAGCAGCTCCAGGGGATTGGAGTATGGCTACACCTTC
>14|NA|TRBV18|TRBJ1-5|NA
CASSPVGGNQPQHF
TGTGCCAGCTCACCTGTAGGTGGAAATCAGCCCCAGCATTTT
>15|once|TRBV14|TRBJ2-5|TRBD2
CASSQELAVAETQYF
TGTGCCAGCAGCCAAGAACTAGCGGTCGCGGAGACCCAGTACTTC
>13|NA|TRBV30|TRBJ1-1|NA
CAFSGERNTEAFF
TGTGCCTTTTCCGGGGAGAGGAATACTGAAGCTTTCTTT
>15|few|TRBV7-2|TRBJ1-5|NA
CASNERGGMSQPQHF
TGTGCCAGCAACGAGAGAGGGGGTATGAGTCAGCCCCAGCATTTT
>13|NA|TRBV14|TRBJ2-5|NA
CASSQAVWETQYF
TGTGCCAGCAGCCAAGCGGTTTGGGAGACCCAGTACTTC
>16|NA|TRBV27|TRBJ1-1|NA
CASSLSPPRVNTEAFF
TGTGCCAGCAGTTTATCACCCCCTCGAGTGAACACTGAAGCTTTCTTT
>14|NA|TRBV3-1/TRBV3-2|TRBJ2-1|TRBD1
CASSHRGRTYEQFF
TGTGCCAGCAGCCACAGGGGGCGTACCTATGAGCAGTTCTTC
>12|NA|TRBV12-3/TRBV12-4|TRBJ1-2|NA
CASSFTGRGYTF
TGTGCCAGCAGTTTCACTGGTCGTGGCTACACCTTC
>14|NA|TRBV28|TRBJ1-2|TRBD1
CASSPRTGRGGYTF
TGTGCCAGCAGTCCCAGGACAGGGAGGGGTGGCTACACCTTC
>19|NA|TRBV7-8|TRBJ2-5|NA
CASSYDHLGRGSGQETQYF
TGTGCCAGCAGCTACGATCACCTTGGACGCGGAAGCGGACAAGAGACCCAGTACTTC
>13|NA|TRBV5-5|TRBJ2-5|NA
CASSLGLVGTQYF
TGTGCCAGCAGCTTGGGACTAGTGGGGACCCAGTACTTC
>13|NA|TRBV30|TRBJ1-2|NA
CAWSDGLGYGYTF
TGTGCCTGGAGTGACGGGTTAGGGTATGGCTACACCTTC
>15|NA|TRBV3-1/TRBV3-2|TRBJ1-3|NA
CASSLLPSSGNTIYF
TGTGCCAGCAGCCTGTTGCCGAGCTCTGGAAACACCATATATTTT
>18|NA|TRBV6-4|TRBJ1-6|NA
CASSEMGNWGFYNSPLHF
TGTGCCAGCAGTGAGATGGGGAACTGGGGCTTCTATAATTCACCCCTCCACTTT
>14|NA|TRBV18|TRBJ2-7|TRBD2
CASSPPSGGDEQYF
TGTGCCAGCTCACCACCTAGCGGGGGGGATGAGCAGTACTTC
>16|NA|TRBV24-1|TRBJ1-5|TRBD1
CATSDLRGQVGQPQHF
TGTGCCACCAGTGATTTGCGGGGACAGGTAGGTCAGCCCCAGCATTTT
>15|NA|TRBV2|TRBJ1-2|NA
CASSENGGRMDRYTF
TGTGCCAGCAGTGAAAATGGGGGACGTATGGATCGCTACACCTTC
>16|once|TRBV7-9|TRBJ1-2|TRBD1
CASSLLTGGGDYGYTF
TGTGCCAGCAGCTTACTTACAGGGGGAGGCGACTATGGCTACACCTTC
>16|NA|TRBV19|TRBJ2-7|TRBD2
CASRRTSGGEGGEQYF
TGTGCCAGCCGTAGGACTAGCGGGGGTGAAGGGGGCGAGCAGTACTTC
>15|once|TRBV10-3|TRBJ2-7|TRBD1
CAISGLGQGLPSQYF
TGTGCCATCAGTGGCTTAGGACAGGGGTTGCCGAGTCAGTACTTC